This T cell receptor beta chain comes out of a study of T cell changes during pregnancy in multiple sclerosis. Method: immunoSEQ multiplex PCR; TCRdb's copy keeps in-frame clones and lacks some. Of around 42,000 clones in the sample, more than 85% were seen once. The CDR3 totals 14 residues. Trimming shortened V by 3 bases and J by 1 base, and 7 bases separated the two germline ends. Germline V lookup: CDR1 SNHLY, CDR2 FYNNEI. The sequencing here drew on CD4+ T cells from peripheral blood mononuclear cells, taken after pregnancy. This receptor was obtained from a female donor in good health, enrolled as a control in a pregnancy study. The chain couples TRBV2 to TRBJ1-5, with D maybe TRBD1 (5 bases). CDR3 amino acids: CASSDRVSNQPQHF. Written as DNA, the CDR3 is TGTGCCAGCAGTGACAGGGTCAGCAATCAGCCCCAGCATTTT. The full variable domain, with the rest looked up from reference TRBV2 and TRBJ1-5, is EPEVTQTPSHQVTQMGQEVILRCVPISNHLYFYWYRQILGQKVEFLVSFYNNEISEKSEIFDDQFSVERPDGSNFTLKIRSTKLEDSAMYFCASSDRVSNQPQHFGDGTRLSIL.